Included here is one TCR beta chain sequence, with context. Its antigen is unidentified. This sample is drawn from a study of OX40 agonist ivuxolimab in advanced cancers. Overall study context: Six ivuxolimab dose levels, 0.01 to 10 mg/kg, were given intravenously every 2 weeks. Findings and limits, study-wide: Expansion of clones was among the lowest in partial responders at 0.1-3.0 mg/kg.

Using immunoSEQ multiplex PCR, the repertoire was profiled, and TCRdb retains in-frame clones only, with some absent. The sample holds 60,000 to 85,000 clones, roughly four fifths seen once. Trimming took 6 bases from V and 1 from J, leaving 11 bases between them. The CDR3 has 14 amino acids. CDR1 is MDHEN and CDR2 is SYDVKM in the germline V gene. The specimen comprised CD4+ or CD8+ T cells sorted from blood, sampled in a trial of the OX40 agonist ivuxolimab. The chain combines TRBV28 with TRBJ2-3, with no clear D. This receptor was obtained from an adult with an advanced solid tumor such as melanoma, head and neck, liver or kidney cancer. CDR3 loop: CASRKGTGTDTQYF. DNA for the CDR3: TGTGCCAGCAGGAAGGGTACGGGCACAGATACGCAGTATTTT.